These 20 T cell receptor beta chains were sequenced from one sample in a study of shared clonotypes between healthy human individuals. TCRdb's table, derived via immunoSEQ multiplex PCR, lists solely in-frame clones and lacks some. The sample shows some 2,100,000 clones, approximately 96% of them seen only once. Material: naive CD4+ T cells sorted from blood. The subset here: CD45RA+ positively selected. These receptors came from a man younger than 30 in good health.

The chain recombines TRBV6-5 with TRBJ2-5, with a possible D match to TRBD2 (5 bases). Germline V CDR1 and CDR2: MNHEY, SVGAGI. The CDR3 is 14 amino acids. The germline V and J ends were trimmed by 0 bases and 5 bases, with 10 bases remaining between them. The CDR3 DNA is TGTGCCAGCAGTTACTCCGGACTCGGGGAGACCCAGTACTTC. The encoded protein is CASSYSGLGETQYF.

V gene TRBV18 combines with J gene TRBJ2-3; TRBD2 matches 8 bases. The V and J ends lost 6 bases and 0 bases, in that order; junction bases with no gene match: 8. There are 16 residues in the CDR3. Germline CDR1 and CDR2: KGHSH and LQKENI. CDR3 sequence reads: CASSRGLGTSTDTQYF. In DNA form, the CDR3 reads TGTGCCAGCTCGCGGGGACTAGGGACTAGCACAGATACGCAGTATTTT.

The chain is built from TRBV14 and TRBJ2-7, with 10 bases fitting TRBD1. The CDR3 consists of 15 residues. CDR1 SGHDN and CDR2 FVKESK come from the germline V gene. Trimming took 0 bases from V and 3 from J; bases not matched to a gene: 2. Here the CDR3 reads CASSQEGQGFYEQYF. CDR3 DNA: TGTGCCAGCAGCCAAGAGGGACAGGGGTTCTACGAGCAGTACTTC.

This clone showed up just a few times. The chain uses TRBV5-1 and TRBJ1-1; tentatively, D is TRBD1 (6 bases). This CDR3 contains 14 residues. V dropped 4 bases and J dropped 12 bases, with 22 bases sitting between them. Germline V gene sequence: CDR1 SGHRS, CDR2 YFSETQ. Here the CDR3 DNA reads TGCGCCAGCAGCCCAACGGGAGACAGGACGATGTCTTTCTTT. This sequence encodes CASSPTGDRTMSFF.

The genes are TRBV5-4 and TRBJ1-4; no definite D call. Germline CDR1 and CDR2: SGHNT and YYREEE (reference sequence). Trimming removed 4 bases from V and 0 bases from J, with 10 bases in between. This CDR3 is built from 15 residues. The DNA of the CDR3 is TGTGCCAGCAGCACTCACACTGCAACTAATGAAAAACTGTTTTTT. Amino acid sequence: CASSTHTATNEKLFF.

The CDR3 here is CASRHASTSGEQYF. The CDR3 region has the DNA TGTGCCAGCAGGCACGCCTCCACTAGCGGCGAGCAGTACTTC. The chain recombines TRBV2 with TRBJ2-7; TRBD2 matches 8 bases. J was trimmed by 6 bases and V by 6 bases; bases with no gene match: 10. CDR3 size: 14 residues. Germline CDR1 reads SNHLY; CDR2 reads FYNNEI.

In its sample, this clone was seen once. The rearrangement links TRBV5-4 to TRBJ2-1; possible D gene TRBD2, 7 bases. The CDR3 extends over 16 amino acids. Trimming took 5 bases from V and 4 from J, leaving 19 bases between them. Germline CDR1 and CDR2: SGHNT and YYREEE (reference sequence). The CDR3 is CASSGRGSARYNEQFF. CDR3 nucleotides: TGTGCCAGCAGTGGGAGGGGGAGCGCCAGGTACAATGAGCAGTTCTTC.

The V and J genes are TRBV18 and TRBJ1-5; D is perhaps TRBD1 (6 bases). The germline gives CDR1 KGHSH, CDR2 LQKENI. The CDR3 is 13 amino acids. Trimming cost V 6 bases and J 9 bases, with 15 bases left between them. The CDR3 coding sequence is TGTGCCAGCTCTCCTACCGAGGGGGGGCCCCAGCATTTT. Protein product: CASSPTEGGPQHF.

The J gene is TRBJ2-3, the V gene TRBV4-2, with 9 bases lining up with TRBD2. V trimming: 1 base; J trimming: 3 bases; junction bases outside the gene matches: 5. This CDR3 has 16 residues. From germline, CDR1 is LGHNA and CDR2 YNFKEQ. In DNA form, the CDR3 reads TGTGCCAGCAGCCAAGTAGGCGGGGGGGCGACAGATACGCAGTATTTT. Protein product: CASSQVGGGATDTQYF.

J is TRBJ1-1 and V is TRBV28; D is possibly TRBD1 (6 bases). This CDR3 region has 17 residues. The germline V and J ends were trimmed by 8 bases and 3 bases, with 25 bases remaining between them. CDR1 is MDHEN, CDR2 SYDVKM, per germline. CDR3 nucleotide sequence: TGTGCCAGCTTCTTGGCCGGGGGGCGATTTAGGGACACTGAAGCTTTCTTT. It translates to CASFLAGGRFRDTEAFF.

V usage is TRBV6-5 and J usage is TRBJ2-3; D unclear. V was trimmed by 4 bases and J by 8 bases, leaving 16 bases between them. Germline V CDR1 and CDR2: MNHEY, SVGAGI. The CDR3 is 14 residues long. CDR3 sequence: CASSSPTRPSTQYF. CDR3 nucleotides: TGTGCCAGCAGTTCGCCCACGCGGCCGAGTACGCAGTATTTT.

In the case of this clone: The identical CDR3 is also encoded by other nucleotide sequences in the sample. V gene TRBV11-3 combines with J gene TRBJ2-7, with D uncertain. V lost 0 bases and J 5 bases, leaving 5 bases between the germline ends. The V gene's germline CDR1 is SGHNT and CDR2 YENEEA. The CDR3 spans 12 residues. DNA for the CDR3: TGTGCCAGCAGCTTAGACAGAAACGAGCAGTACTTC. As protein: CASSLDRNEQYF.

V is TRBV7-2 and J is TRBJ2-2; D tentatively fits TRBD1 or TRBD2 (6 bases each). This CDR3 has 16 amino acids. Trimming cost V 6 bases and J 5 bases, with 19 bases left between them. Looked up from germline, CDR1 is SGHTA and CDR2 is FQGNSA. For the CDR3, the DNA is TGTGCCAGCAGACACGGGGGCGCCGCAGGGACCGGGGAGCTGTTTTTT. Encoded protein: CASRHGGAAGTGELFF.

This clone has just one count. Other DNA sequences from this sample encode an identical CDR3 as well. The chain uses TRBV6-1 and TRBJ2-7; no firm D call. The CDR3 sequence is 11 residues long. The V gene's germline CDR1 is MNHNS and CDR2 SASEGT. V lost 0 bases, J lost 6 bases, and 3 bases lay in between. This CDR3 is CASSEAGEQYF. Here the CDR3 DNA reads TGTGCCAGCAGTGAAGCTGGCGAGCAGTACTTC.

The V call is TRBV7-9, the J call TRBJ2-3, with TRBD1 matching over 7 bases. Looked up from germline, CDR1 is SEHNR and CDR2 is FQNEAQ (reference sequence). The CDR3 consists of 15 residues. Losses at the gene ends were 4 bases for V and 3 bases for J; bases not matched to a gene: 7. The CDR3 coding sequence is TGTGCCAGCAGCTATGATACAGGGGTAACAGATACGCAGTATTTT. This translates into CASSYDTGVTDTQYF.

The chain recombines TRBV5-1 with TRBJ2-1; unclear D gene. CDR1 and CDR2 (germline): SGHRS, YFSETQ. The CDR3 spans 16 residues. Trimming cost V 3 bases and J 4 bases, with 17 bases left between them. The CDR3 DNA is TGCGCCAGCAGCTGGACGGCCCTAGAGAAATACAATGAGCAGTTCTTC. This translates into CASSWTALEKYNEQFF.

Note on this clone: The identical CDR3 is also encoded by other nucleotide sequences in the sample. The gene calls are TRBV27 and TRBJ2-3; tentatively, D is TRBD2 (6 bases). Germline V CDR1 and CDR2: MNHEY, SMNVEV (reference sequence). V shed 3 bases and J shed 3 bases, with 7 bases lying between them. The CDR3 runs to 13 residues. DNA of the CDR3: TGTGCCAGCAGTTTGGCGGGAACAGATACGCAGTATTTT. It translates to CASSLAGTDTQYF.

The genes are TRBV18 and TRBJ2-1; unclear D gene. The germline CDR1 and CDR2 sequences are KGHSH and LQKENI. The CDR3 length is 15 residues. V gave up 1 base and J gave up 7 bases, with 14 bases separating them. Written as DNA, the CDR3 is TGTGCCAGCTCACCACAGGGAATTTCCACAAATGAGCAGTTCTTC. Translation gives CASSPQGISTNEQFF.

The chain combines TRBV18 with TRBJ2-5; D gene unclear. The germline V gene encodes CDR1 KGHSH and CDR2 LQKENI. The V gene lost 0 bases and the J gene lost 4 bases, with 18 bases spanning the gap. There are 17 residues in the CDR3. CDR3 DNA sequence: TGTGCCAGCTCACCACCGCTGCGGAGAGGAAGTGGAGAGACCCAGTACTTC. It specifies CASSPPLRRGSGETQYF.

The chain has TRBV5-6 and TRBJ1-6; 7 bases align to TRBD1. CDR1 is SGHDT and CDR2 is YYEEEE in the germline V gene. V lost 5 bases to trimming and J lost 6 bases; unmatched junction nucleotides: 2. This CDR3 region has 13 residues. Written as DNA, the CDR3 is TGTGCCAGCAGGAAGGGGGCTAATTCACCCCTCCACTTT. Translating it yields CASRKGANSPLHF.